These T cell receptor beta chains were read from a single sample in a study of technical replicates of blood from several donors. Generated by immunoSEQ multiplex PCR, the TCRdb table keeps only in-frame clones and is missing some. The sample lists around 97,000 clones, 85% to 95% occurring once. Sequencing input: T cells isolated from PBMCs. The receptors shown here come from a human donor in good health. CDR3s include the opening cysteine and the closing phenylalanine or tryptophan. Fields, in order: V gene, CDR3 protein.

>TRBV30
CAWSWGGQQGAGEKLFF
>TRBV4-2
CASSPESFTDTQYF
>TRBV4-1
CASSQDGNGATEAFF
>TRBV28
CASSQATLQYGYTF
>TRBV19
CASSIIANEKLFF
>TRBV10-1
CASSDERELGELFF
>TRBV4-3
CASSQGTIETEAFF
>TRBV14
CASSQGLRGELFF
>TRBV19
CASSILDQGTEAFF
>TRBV27
CASSLDRGDGTEAFF
>TRBV29-1
CSVAEKEQYF
>TRBV18
CASSKGTDRRGETQYF
>TRBV19
CASSKASGRTQETQYF
>TRBV9
CASSVPLSSGQQTGELFF
>TRBV7-2
CASSLTGDGSYEQYF
>TRBV4-1
CASSQAVGEKLFF
>TRBV29-1
CSVQGGGYTF
>TRBV6-5
CASSRPGTTKETQYF
>TRBV6-1
CASTGQAAGELFF
>TRBV7-9
CASSLGAAEAFF
>TRBV18
CASSGSTGDTEAFF
>TRBV6-1
CASRLGGYTF
>TRBV5-1
CASTHGGTYNEQFF
>TRBV13
CASSLGTQDEKLFF
>TRBV11-2
CASSGPGTGELFF
>TRBV4-3
CASSQDFGGRGYEQYF
>TRBV29-1
CSGGAGFSSSYNEQFF
>TRBV7-9
CASSSPFGTSGTYEQYF
>TRBV2
CASSPWAQATGELFF
>TRBV6-6
CASRSGSGRSYEQFF
>TRBV13
CASSLKNTDTQYF
>TRBV9
CASSDDTSSHQPQHF
>TRBV6-1
CASSESQGPTGEQYF
>TRBV5-4
CASSHLGGGYEQYF
>TRBV25-1
CASSVTGQERHEQYF